This entry is about one TCR beta chain. Its cognate antigen is unknown. The read falls 3 residues short of the CDR3 end, and the missing part is taken from the germline J gene. The CDR3 is made up of 13 amino acids. The V end lost 3 bases, the J end lost 6 bases, and 9 bases lay between the germline ends. Germline V gene lookup returns CDR1 SGHAT and CDR2 FQNNGV. The record originates from a study of T cells in women clearing cervical HPV infection. Dot-blot hybridization genotyped cervical HPV amplified with MY09/MY11 PCR. Study conclusions and caveats: CIN3+ cases had significantly higher TCR richness than controls; evenness did not differ. Each sample's T-cell count was unknown, possibly confounding richness.

Sequenced by immunoSEQ multiplex PCR; TCRdb stores in-frame clones only, minus some. This repertoire includes about 20,000 clones. Sequencing was carried out using blood buffy coat. This rearrangement joins TRBV11-2 to TRBJ2-1; D may be TRBD1 or TRBD2 (5 bases each). The source is a woman aged 18 to 75 with a cervical HPV16 infection that either progressed to CIN3+ or cleared (not recorded which). CDR3 loop: CASSFRGVNEQFF. The CDR3 DNA, read in part, is TGTGCCAGCAGCTTTAGAGGGGTCAATGAG.